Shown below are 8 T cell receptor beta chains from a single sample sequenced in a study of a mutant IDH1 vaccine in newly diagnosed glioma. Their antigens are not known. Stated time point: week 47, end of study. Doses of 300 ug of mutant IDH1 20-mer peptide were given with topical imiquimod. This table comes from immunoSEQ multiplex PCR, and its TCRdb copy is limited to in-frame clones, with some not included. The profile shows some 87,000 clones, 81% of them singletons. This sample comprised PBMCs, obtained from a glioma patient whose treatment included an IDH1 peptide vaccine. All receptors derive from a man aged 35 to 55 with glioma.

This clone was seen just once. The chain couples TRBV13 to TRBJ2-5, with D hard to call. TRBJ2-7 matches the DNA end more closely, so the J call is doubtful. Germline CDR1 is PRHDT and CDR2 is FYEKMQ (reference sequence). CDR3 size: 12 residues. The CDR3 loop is CASSPSAHEQYF. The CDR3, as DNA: TGTGCCAGCAGCCCCAGCGCACACGAGCAGTACTTC.

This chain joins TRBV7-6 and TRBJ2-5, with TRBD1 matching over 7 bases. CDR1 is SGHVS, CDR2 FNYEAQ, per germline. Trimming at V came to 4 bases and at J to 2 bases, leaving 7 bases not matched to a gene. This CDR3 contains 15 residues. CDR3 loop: CASSYPARGQETQYF. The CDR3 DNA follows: TGTGCCAGCAGCTACCCGGCCAGGGGGCAAGAGACCCAGTACTTC. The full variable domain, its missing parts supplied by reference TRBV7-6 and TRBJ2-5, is GAGVSQSPRYKVTKRGQDVALRCDPISGHVSLYWYRQALGQGPEFLTYFNYEAQQDKSGLPNDRFSAERPEGSISTLTIQRTEQRDSAMYRCASSYPARGQETQYFGPGTRLLVL.

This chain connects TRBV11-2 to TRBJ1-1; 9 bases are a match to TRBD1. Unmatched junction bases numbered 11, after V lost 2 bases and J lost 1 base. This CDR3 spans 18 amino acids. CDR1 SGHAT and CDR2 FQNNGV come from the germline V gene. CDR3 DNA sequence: TGTGCCAGCAGCTTACCGCCCGGGACAGGGTTGAGGAACACTGAAGCTTTCTTT. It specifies CASSLPPGTGLRNTEAFF.

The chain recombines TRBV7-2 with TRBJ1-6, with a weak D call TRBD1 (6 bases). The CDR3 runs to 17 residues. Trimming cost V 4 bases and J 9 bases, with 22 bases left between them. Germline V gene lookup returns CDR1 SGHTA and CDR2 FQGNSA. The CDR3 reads CASSSTGGGFVGSPLHF. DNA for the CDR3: TGTGCCAGCAGCTCAACGGGAGGGGGGTTTGTAGGTTCACCCCTCCACTTT.

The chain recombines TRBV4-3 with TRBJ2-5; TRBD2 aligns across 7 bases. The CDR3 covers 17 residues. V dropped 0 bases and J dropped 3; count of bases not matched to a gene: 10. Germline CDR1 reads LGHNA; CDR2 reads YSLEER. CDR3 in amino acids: CASSQDLERGIKETQYF. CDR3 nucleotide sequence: TGCGCCAGCAGCCAAGATCTGGAGCGGGGAATCAAAGAGACCCAGTACTTC.

As DNA, the CDR3 is TGTGCCAGCAGCACTTACAGGGGTAGGAATGAGCAGTTCTTC. Protein sequence: CASSTYRGRNEQFF. The chain uses TRBV11-1 and TRBJ2-1, with TRBD1 identical over 7 bases. CDR1 is SGHAT, CDR2 FQDESV, per germline (reference sequence). The CDR3 runs to 14 residues. The V segment lost 5 bases and the J segment 7 bases; nucleotides outside the gene matches: 8.

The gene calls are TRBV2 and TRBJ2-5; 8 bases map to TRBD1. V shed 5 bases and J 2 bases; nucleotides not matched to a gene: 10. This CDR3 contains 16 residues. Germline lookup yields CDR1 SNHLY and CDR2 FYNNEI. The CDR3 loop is CASSPFGQGGQETQYF. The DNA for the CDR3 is TGTGCCAGCAGTCCCTTCGGACAGGGCGGACAAGAGACCCAGTACTTC. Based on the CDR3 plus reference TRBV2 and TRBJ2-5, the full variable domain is EPEVTQTPSHQVTQMGQEVILRCVPISNHLYFYWYRQILGQKVEFLVSFYNNEISEKSEIFDDQFSVERPDGSNFTLKIRSTKLEDSAMYFCASSPFGQGGQETQYFGPGTRLLVL.

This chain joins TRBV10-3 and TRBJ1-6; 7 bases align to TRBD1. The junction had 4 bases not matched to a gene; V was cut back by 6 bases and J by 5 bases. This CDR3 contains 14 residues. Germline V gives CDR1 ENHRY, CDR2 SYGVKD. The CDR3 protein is CAIRSGQDNSPLHF. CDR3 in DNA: TGTGCCATCAGAAGCGGACAGGATAATTCACCCCTCCACTTT.